The T cell receptor (beta chain) described here comes from a study of blood T cell repertoires in COVID-19. Study-level information: Acute and convalescent COVID-19 specimens originated in the United States, Italy and Spain. PBMCs, B-cell-depleted T cells, or T cells provided the cDNA or gDNA that made up the material.

In the original analysis: Reference gene primer amplification gave estimated nucleated cell counts. The data were produced by immunoSEQ multiplex PCR, yet TCRdb's version contains in-frame clones alone and is incomplete. For V, J and clone size, that table is used; D and trimming come from the DNA. This table holds approximately 40,000 clones, 75% to 95% found once. Between the trimmed V and J ends, which lost 4 bases and 3 bases, there was a span of 15 bases. The CDR3 has 15 amino acids. Germline CDR1 LGHDT, CDR2 YNNKEL (reference sequence). This clone has a handful of counts. The rearrangement links TRBV3-1 (or the pseudogene TRBV3-2) to TRBJ1-2; tentatively, D is TRBD1 (6 bases). Sequencing was carried out using peripheral blood. The receptor's source is a woman older than 75 with acute or convalescent COVID-19. Written as DNA, the CDR3 is TGTGCCAGCAGCCCATGGGGCAGGGGCGACTATGGCTACACCTTC. It translates to CASSPWGRGDYGYTF.